This record looks at one T cell receptor (beta chain) sequence and its context. The antigen is unknown. The data derive from a study of T cells in Graves' hyperthyroidism and ophthalmopathy. The study's findings and limits: Most thyroid clonotypes that were expanded above 0.001 also turned up in blood. Model output signaled ophthalmopathy a median around 6.9 months ahead of onset.

TCR beta CDR3 sequences were amplified from RNA transcripts. The HTBI primer set served for first-round RT-PCR of the TCR CDR3. MiXCR, applied by TCRdb to the multiplex PCR reads, yields one record per CDR3 protein. The sample has 550,000 to 650,000 distinct CDR3 sequences, 14% seen once. The CDR3 length is 14 residues. V was cut by 5 bases and J by 4 bases, with 12 bases left in between. Calling Graves' hyperthyroidism stable meant ophthalmopathy did not progress within 18 months. Specimen: blood. The chain uses TRBV12-3 or TRBV12-4 and TRBJ1-3; no definite D call. The clonotype comes from a woman aged 40 to 50 with Graves' hyperthyroidism. CDR3 sequence (DNA): TGTGCCAGCAGTACCGGGTTGGGGGGAAACACCATATATTTT. Protein product: CASSTGLGGNTIYF.